This T cell receptor (beta chain) appears in the sequencing data of a study of T-cell reconstitution after alpha-beta-depleted transplantation in children. Study results and caveats: Most T-cell counts and diversity one year after the transplant came from T cells that were newly produced. Several hundred graft clones that had expanded were reportedly the source of alpha-beta T cells about two months after transplant. Diversity of TCRbeta at day 60 was high in some patients, arising from surviving recipient T cells and thymic progenitors.

For TCRbeta, the library was prepared with unique molecular identifiers. TCRdb redid the calling of the PCR reads with MiXCR, one entry per CDR3 protein. The sample shows around 440,000 distinct CDR3 sequences, around 15% of them seen only once. On this clonotype itself: Its antigen is still unknown.

V was pared by 2 bases and J by 5 bases, with 11 bases between. Germline loops: CDR1 SGHTS, CDR2 YDEGEE. CDR3 length equals 14 residues. The sequence was obtained from a boy younger than two who had a stem cell transplant for Wiskott-Aldrich syndrome, so the T cells may come from the graft donor. The rearrangement joins TRBV5-8 to TRBJ1-5, with a weak D call TRBD1 (5 bases). The sample was PBMCs, mostly from graft donor cells, taken 360 days after TCRalphabeta/CD19-depleted stem cell transplant. CDR3 in DNA: TGTGCCAGCAGCTTTGTTGCCAGGGATCAGCCCCAGCATTTT. It specifies CASSFVARDQPQHF.